Here is one T cell receptor beta chain with its context. Its antigen has not been determined. No qualities accompany the bases; no much larger clone lies one base away. On a MiSeq, deep resolution sequencing aimed for a depth between 1 in 1 million and 1 in 200,000 T cells, with each clonotype covered 10x on average. TCR beta libraries were generated with the immunoSEQ hsTCRB Kit. The original pipeline was this. Data were analyzed with ImmunoSEQ Data Assistant and ImmunoSEQ Analyzer, with V, D and J genes assigned per IMGT definitions. Clonality, which ranges from 0 to 1, was calculated by subtracting the normalized Shannon entropy of productive rearrangement frequencies from one. Only overrepresented clonotypes making up at least 0.05% of the repertoire of each patient were included in the public clonotype analysis. Approximately 12 repertoires from age-matched healthy donors, obtained from immuneACCESS, served as clonality controls. The table was pulled from immuneACCESS by TCRdb, which kept in-frame rearrangements only. Such tables lose some clones; where checked, under half of the loss comes from unresolved V genes, and the rest has no known cause. Clonal size and the V and J genes are those of that table, whereas D and trimming came from the DNA. The sample includes around 200,000 clones, with approximately 79% observed a single time. 10% to 12% of the sample is in the top ten clones.

The source of the sample is a study of cytotoxic CD8 clonotypes in ibrutinib-treated CLL (dated by TCRdb to 2020 to 2023). General notes on the study: The cohort had eleven to twelve relapsed/refractory and around 15 treatment-naive patients; 17 to 18 were IGHV unmutated. Responses were partial in 24 patients and complete in 2; after median around 68 months follow-up, roughly 14 stayed in remission and about twelve progressed. The response samples were drawn at a median of roughly eleven months into treatment, with a range of about 6 to 36 months. An average of about 250,000 productive templates and 80,000 to 95,000 productive rearrangements was obtained per sample. Of the 90 or so participants in the trial, 25 to 30 had longitudinal samples available. Cryopreserved peripheral blood mononuclear cells were collected at three points: before therapy, at response, and at either sustained remission or disease progression. Every remission and progressive disease sample was obtained while ibrutinib was still being received by the patients. Study-wide findings and limitations: Sampling times were not matched between sustained-remission and progressing patients, and lymph node repertoires were not studied. An increase in clonality was observed at ibrutinib response, with clonality remaining stable during sustained remission and falling back toward baseline at progression. Public clonotypes were rare and either shrank or stayed stable during treatment, and the rise in clonality at ibrutinib response reflected expansion of private clonotypes. At baseline, clonality was higher than in age-matched healthy donors and showed a strong correlation with circulating CD8+ T-cell counts.

This specimen's time point label, interpreted: more than 10 months on ibrutinib. Roughly 2 micrograms of genomic DNA were extracted from cryopreserved PBMCs for TCR beta library preparation. Longitudinal blood samples from CLL patients receiving ibrutinib monotherapy were subjected to high-throughput TCR beta sequencing. Patients were enrolled in a phase 2 open-label single-center ibrutinib monotherapy trial. Trimming accounts for 6 bases at V and 5 bases at J, while the number of junction bases matched to no gene is 6. CDR1 MNHNY and CDR2 SVGAGI were looked up in the germline V gene (reference sequence). The CDR3 numbers 14 residues from cysteine through phenylalanine. Here the CDR3 DNA is all that survives: 42 bases in frame from base 1.

The chain is assembled from TRBV6-6 and TRBJ1-4, and 7 bases in between align with TRBD1. The material was PBMCs, obtained after 12 months of ibrutinib treatment. The clonotype was recovered from a human donor with chronic lymphocytic leukemia. The bases are TGTGCCAGCAGAAGGGCAGGGGGGAATGAAAAACTGTTTTTT. Translated, this gives CASRRAGGNEKLFF.